The next 18 T cell receptor beta chains were all read from a single sample in a study of cytomegalovirus exposure and HLA in healthy donors. Assay: immunoSEQ multiplex PCR; the TCRdb copy retains only in-frame clones and omits some. The sample shows some 110,000 clones, around 90% of them seen only once. Sample: PBMCs. These receptor sequences come from a woman aged 18-35 years in good health and CMV-seropositive.

DNA for the CDR3: TGTGCCAGCAGCTTAATGCAGCCTACCCGGGACAGGGAATCTTGGCGCACAGATACGCAGTATTTT. Protein product: CASSLMQPTRDRESWRTDTQYF. This chain joins TRBV7-6 and TRBJ2-3; 9 bases fit TRBD1. Germline loops: CDR1 SGHVS, CDR2 FNYEAQ. The V gene end was trimmed by 2 bases and the J gene end by 1 base; junction bases not matched to a gene: 22. The CDR3 runs 22 residues.

The chain combines TRBV28 with TRBJ1-1, with D possibly TRBD1 on 6 matching bases. CDR3 length: 14 residues. The V gene's germline CDR1 is MDHEN and CDR2 SYDVKM. Deletions cut 11 bases from V and 1 base from J, with 17 bases between. CDR3 sequence reads: CASIPGQANTEAFF. In DNA, the CDR3 is TGTGCCTCTATTCCGGGACAAGCGAACACTGAAGCTTTCTTT.

This chain connects TRBV5-4 to TRBJ2-7, with D possibly matching TRBD1 (6 bases). Between the trimmed V and J ends, which lost 3 bases and 0 bases, there was a span of 10 bases. This CDR3 has 14 residues. The germline V gene encodes CDR1 SGHNT and CDR2 YYREEE (reference sequence). For the CDR3, the DNA is TGTGCCAGCAGCTCCAGGGGCAGCTCCTACGAGCAGTACTTC. This sequence encodes CASSSRGSSYEQYF. Looking up the rest from reference TRBV5-4 and TRBJ2-7 gives the full variable domain: ETGVTQSPTHLIKTRGQQVTLRCSSQSGHNTVSWYQQALGQGPQFIFQYYREEENGRGNFPPRFSGLQFPNYSSELNVNALELDDSALYLCASSSRGSSYEQYFGPGTRLTVT.

The CDR3 reads CATQGLAHTGELFF. CDR3 nucleotide sequence: TGTGCCACCCAGGGACTAGCTCACACCGGGGAGCTGTTTTTT. The chain links TRBV27 to TRBJ2-2, with 9 bases fitting TRBD2. CDR3 length: 14 residues. The trim removed 10 bases at V and 3 bases at J, leaving 6 bases unmatched. The V gene's germline CDR1 is MNHEY and CDR2 SMNVEV (reference sequence).

The chain employs TRBV27 and TRBJ1-6, with 8 bases matching TRBD1. The J segment lost 0 bases and the V segment lost 6 bases, leaving 7 bases of the junction unmatched. This CDR3 has 17 amino acids. Looked up from germline, CDR1 is MNHEY and CDR2 is SMNVEV (reference sequence). The CDR3: CASRTGTGSSYNSPLHF. Written as DNA, the CDR3 is TGTGCCAGCAGAACCGGGACAGGAAGCTCCTATAATTCACCCCTCCACTTT.

The chain employs TRBV7-6 and TRBJ2-5; D may be TRBD2 (5 bases). The V and J ends lost 5 bases and 2 bases respectively, with 15 bases between them. This CDR3 region has 15 residues. Germline loops: CDR1 SGHVS, CDR2 FNYEAQ. This CDR3 is CASSPPGWEQETQYF. CDR3 coding DNA: TGTGCCAGCAGCCCGCCTGGATGGGAGCAAGAGACCCAGTACTTC.

The chain combines TRBV6-4 with TRBJ2-7; D is possibly TRBD1 (5 bases). Germline-derived CDR1 and CDR2 are MRHNA and SNTAGT. V was trimmed by 6 bases and J by 7 bases, leaving 13 bases between them. The CDR3 is 12 residues long. The CDR3 region has the DNA TGTGCCAGCAGGAAGGACACTGAGGAGCAGTACGTC. Amino acids: CASRKDTEEQYV.

The rearrangement links TRBV6-5 to TRBJ1-1; D perhaps matches TRBD1 (6 bases). Trimming took 5 bases from V and 4 from J, leaving 14 bases between them. CDR3 length equals 14 residues. Germline loops: CDR1 MNHEY, CDR2 SVGAGI. CDR3: CASSDRLMSTEAFF. In DNA form, the CDR3 reads TGTGCCAGCAGTGACAGGCTCATGAGCACTGAAGCTTTCTTT.

This clone was found a few times. CDR3 amino acids: CSARLVVEQYF. CDR3 DNA: TGCAGTGCTAGATTGGTAGTCGAGCAGTACTTC. V gene TRBV20-1 combines with J gene TRBJ2-7; D remains unclear. V lost 2 bases and J 6 bases, leaving 8 bases between the germline ends. Looked up from germline, CDR1 is DFQATT and CDR2 is SNEGSKA (reference sequence). This CDR3 has 11 amino acids.

V is TRBV2 and J is TRBJ2-5; D gene ambiguous. Trimming left V 4 bases short and J 2 bases short, with 11 bases between. Germline values: CDR1 SNHLY, CDR2 FYNNEI. This CDR3 comprises 14 residues. The CDR3 is CASSVGRLQETQYF. The CDR3 bases are TGTGCCAGCAGTGTCGGTCGCTTACAAGAGACCCAGTACTTC.

V is TRBV28 and J is TRBJ2-5; maybe TRBD2 (6 bases). Trimming stripped 7 bases from V and 0 bases from J, with 21 bases between. Germline V lookup: CDR1 MDHEN, CDR2 SYDVKM. The CDR3 consists of 17 residues. This CDR3 reads CASIGPGRHLYQETQYF. The CDR3 coding sequence is TGTGCCAGCATAGGTCCCGGGAGACATTTATACCAAGAGACCCAGTACTTC. The complete variable domain, with remaining parts taken from reference TRBV28 and TRBJ2-5, reads DVKVTQSSRYLVKRTGEKVFLECVQDMDHENMFWYRQDPGLGLRLIYFSYDVKMKEKGDIPEGYSVSREKKERFSLILESASTNQTSMYLCASIGPGRHLYQETQYFGPGTRLLVL.

The DNA of the CDR3 is TGTGCCAGCAGTATTGGACAGAGCTCCTACAATGAGCAGTTCTTC. Amino acid sequence: CASSIGQSSYNEQFF. This sequence joins TRBV6-1 and TRBJ2-1, with a possible D match to TRBD1 (6 bases). The CDR3 spans 15 residues. Germline CDR1 and CDR2: MNHNS and SASEGT. Deletions cut 5 bases from V and 0 bases from J, with 11 bases between.

The chain combines TRBV15 with TRBJ1-5, with D perhaps TRBD1 (6 bases). The length of the CDR3 is 16 residues. V was trimmed by 1 base and J by 0 bases, leaving 10 bases between them. Germline loops: CDR1 LNHNV, CDR2 YYDKDF (reference sequence). CDR3 sequence: CATSRVGAHSNQPQHF. DNA for the CDR3: TGTGCCACCAGCAGAGTGGGGGCTCATAGCAATCAGCCCCAGCATTTT.

This clone was found once. The CDR3 loop reads CAISEASGANTGELFF. CDR3 sequence (DNA): TGTGCCATCAGTGAAGCTAGCGGCGCGAACACCGGGGAGCTGTTTTTT. The J gene is TRBJ2-2, the V gene TRBV10-3; 7 bases map to TRBD2. CDR1 is ENHRY and CDR2 is SYGVKD in the germline V gene. J was trimmed by 0 bases and V by 3 bases; bases with no gene match: 4. The CDR3 contains 16 residues.

The V gene is TRBV7-6, the J gene TRBJ1-2, with 8 bases fitting TRBD1. The junction had 10 bases not matched to a gene; V was cut back by 5 bases and J by 2 bases. The germline V gene has CDR1 SGHVS and CDR2 FNYEAQ. The CDR3 has 16 residues. CDR3 bases: TGTGCCAGCAGCACAACCGCAGGGGGCATGAACTATGGCTACACCTTC. Residues: CASSTTAGGMNYGYTF. Drawing the rest from reference TRBV7-6 and TRBJ1-2, the complete variable domain is GAGVSQSPRYKVTKRGQDVALRCDPISGHVSLYWYRQALGQGPEFLTYFNYEAQQDKSGLPNDRFSAERPEGSISTLTIQRTEQRDSAMYRCASSTTAGGMNYGYTFGSGTRLTVV.

This chain uses TRBV2 with TRBJ2-5; 7 bases agree with TRBD2. Germline loops: CDR1 SNHLY, CDR2 FYNNEI. The CDR3 totals 12 residues. The J segment lost 1 base and the V segment lost 11 bases, leaving 4 bases of the junction unmatched. CDR3: CAGAGAQETQYF. The DNA for the CDR3 is TGTGCCGGCGCGGGAGCCCAAGAGACCCAGTACTTC.

This clone was observed a handful of times. The V gene is TRBV27, the J gene TRBJ2-6; D might be TRBD1 (6 bases). This CDR3 has 15 amino acids. The V and J ends lost 8 bases and 2 bases respectively, with 13 bases between them. Germline CDR1 is MNHEY and CDR2 is SMNVEV (reference sequence). The CDR3 DNA follows: TGTGCCAGCGGGTCCGAGGGGGCTGGGGCCAACGTCCTGACTTTC. Residues: CASGSEGAGANVLTF.

The chain has TRBV5-6 and TRBJ2-1; 13 bases are a match to TRBD2. The ends lost 4 bases at V and 3 bases at J; junction bases unmatched: 4. Germline lookup yields CDR1 SGHDT and CDR2 YYEEEE. This CDR3 is 16 amino acids long. CDR3 bases: TGTGCCAGCAGCGCTACTAGCGGGGGGGTCTACAATGAGCAGTTCTTC. This encodes CASSATSGGVYNEQFF.